This is a list of T cell receptor beta chains from one sample in a study of T-cell memory formation after mild COVID-19. In TCRdb, the 5' RACE reads were re-called with MiXCR into one record per CDR3 protein. The sample includes about 390,000 distinct CDR3 sequences, about a sixth of them seen just once. The sequencing sample was made of PBMCs or a T cell subset sorted from them (not recorded which). Receptors originate from a man in his late teens or twenties who had mild COVID-19 (a few samples of this study predate the infection). Cell type and time point are not known. Each CDR3 is given with its conserved first and last residue. The order of the fields is V gene, J gene, D gene, clone size, CDR3 protein, CDR3 DNA. D genes are given only for firm matches. Clone size is shown for a subset of rows, as once, few, many or a class of expanded clone.

>TRBV5-1|TRBJ2-1|TRBD2|-
CASSNTASGGHRGFF
TGCGCCAGCAGCAACACGGCTAGCGGGGGCCACCGGGGGTTCTTC
>TRBV6-5|TRBJ1-2|-|few
CASSYSKGRGEGYYGYTF
TGTGCCAGCAGTTACTCGAAGGGCAGGGGAGAGGGCTACTATGGCTACACCTTC
>TRBV24-1|TRBJ2-3|TRBD2|few
CATQPSGGGIDTQYF
TGTGCCACCCAGCCTAGCGGGGGCGGGATAGATACGCAGTATTTT
>TRBV2|TRBJ2-5|-|few
CASSEERKYETQYF
TGTGCCAGCAGTGAGGAGAGGAAGTACGAGACCCAGTACTTC
>TRBV7-2|TRBJ2-6|-|few
CASSLPSWANVLTF
TGTGCCAGCAGCTTACCGTCCTGGGCCAACGTCCTGACTTTC
>TRBV4-2|TRBJ1-2|TRBD1|-
CASSHGQGGTYGYTF
TGTGCCAGCAGCCACGGACAGGGAGGGACCTATGGCTACACCTTC
>TRBV18|TRBJ1-2|TRBD1|-
CASSPLSAIRGLGGYTF
TGTGCCAGCTCACCACTCTCAGCCATCAGGGGGCTTGGTGGCTACACCTTC
>TRBV7-6|TRBJ2-7|-|-
CASSFGTRPTNEQYF
TGTGCCAGCAGCTTCGGGACACGGCCTACCAACGAGCAGTACTTC
>TRBV5-1|TRBJ2-3|-|-
CASSAQTGSQDTQYF
TGCGCCAGCAGCGCACAAACAGGGTCCCAGGATACGCAGTATTTT
>TRBV3-1|TRBJ1-2|TRBD1|many
CASSPQDRIINGYTF
TGTGCCAGCAGCCCCCAGGACAGGATAATTAATGGCTACACCTTC
>TRBV5-6|TRBJ2-5|-|-
CASSRMTEETQYF
TGTGCCAGCAGCCGAATGACAGAAGAGACCCAGTACTTC
>TRBV5-1|TRBJ1-6|TRBD1|-
CASSQGQGAPLHF
TGCGCCAGCAGCCAAGGACAGGGCGCACCCCTCCACTTT
>TRBV2|TRBJ2-5|-|-
CASRQGGMETQYF
TGTGCCAGCAGACAGGGAGGGATGGAGACCCAGTACTTC
>TRBV9|TRBJ2-3|TRBD2|once
CASSVLGGAGTDTQYF
TGTGCCAGCAGCGTGCTCGGGGGGGCCGGAACAGATACGCAGTATTTT
>TRBV18|TRBJ2-3|-|-
CASSPGMGADTQYF
TGTGCCAGCTCACCAGGGATGGGGGCAGATACGCAGTATTTT